These 18 T cell receptor beta chains share one sample of origin, sequenced in a study of T cell responses to AZD1222 COVID-19 vaccine. This table comes from immunoSEQ multiplex PCR, and its TCRdb copy is limited to in-frame clones, with some not included. The table shows 180,000 or so clones, with over 85% occurring only once. Source: peripheral blood, taken 28 days after the second dose of the MenACWY control vaccine. The receptors were gathered from an adult who received the MenACWY meningococcal vaccine as a control.

This clone was seen a single time. The chain combines TRBV6-2 or TRBV6-3 with TRBJ2-7, with 8 bases that match TRBD1. The CDR3 extends over 16 amino acids. Germline trimming cut 4 bases from V and 6 bases from J; bases unmatched to any gene: 14. CDR1 is MNHEY and CDR2 is SVGEGT in the germline V gene. CDR3 protein: CASSSTTGTGPSEQYF. The DNA of the CDR3 is TGTGCCAGCAGTTCAACCACCGGGACAGGTCCCTCCGAGCAGTACTTC.

The chain carries TRBV24-1 and TRBJ2-1; a possible D gene is TRBD1 (5 bases). V was cut by 10 bases and J by 1 base, with 10 bases left in between. The CDR3 is 13 residues long. Per the germline V gene, CDR1 is KGHDR and CDR2 is SFDVKD. The CDR3 here is CATRDSSYNEQFF. The CDR3 DNA follows: TGTGCCACACGAGACAGTTCCTACAATGAGCAGTTCTTC.

The chain employs TRBV5-1 and TRBJ2-5, with D unclear. Trimming removed 4 bases at V and 5 bases at J, with 18 bases between. The germline gives CDR1 SGHRS, CDR2 YFSETQ. The CDR3 totals 15 residues. This chain's CDR3 is CASSPLRTDDETQYF. CDR3 nucleotides: TGCGCCAGCAGCCCGCTAAGGACCGACGATGAGACCCAGTACTTC.

The V call is TRBV5-4, the J call TRBJ1-2, with D possibly TRBD1 on 5 matching bases. CDR1 and CDR2 from the germline V gene are SGHNT and YYREEE (reference sequence). The CDR3 spans 14 residues. Trimming stripped 2 bases from V and 0 bases from J, with 8 bases between. The CDR3 coding sequence is TGTGCCAGCAGCTTCAGGGAGTCTAACTATGGCTACACCTTC. Residues: CASSFRESNYGYTF.

This chain connects TRBV19 to TRBJ2-7, with D uncertain. The length of the CDR3 is 14 residues. V dropped 3 bases and J dropped 2 bases, with 11 bases sitting between them. The V gene's germline CDR1 is LNHDA and CDR2 SQIVND (reference sequence). The DNA of the CDR3 is TGTGCCAGTAGTATCCAGTCATCCACCTACGAGCAGTACTTC. Translation gives CASSIQSSTYEQYF.

A word on this clone: At one end the junction does not follow the germline gene, possibly because of a read error. The chain uses TRBV12-3 or TRBV12-4 and TRBJ1-2; 9 bases match TRBD1. The CDR3 covers 13 residues. CDR3 DNA: TGTGCCAGCAGTTTGGGGGGACAGGGTCAGAGACCCTTC. Amino acids: CASSLGGQGQRPF.

Only one count was recorded for this clone. The CDR3 loop reads CASSYGMQAMNTEAFF. Here the CDR3 DNA reads TGTGCCAGCAGTTACGGGATGCAGGCGATGAACACTGAAGCTTTCTTT. V usage is TRBV6-2 or TRBV6-3 and J usage is TRBJ1-1; D call uncertain. V shed 2 bases and J shed 0 bases, with 13 bases lying between them. The germline CDR1 and CDR2 sequences are MNHEY and SVGEGT. The CDR3 contains 16 residues.

The chain has TRBV5-1 and TRBJ1-1, with D tentatively TRBD1 (6 bases). Germline assignment: CDR1 SGHRS and CDR2 YFSETQ. This CDR3 contains 14 residues. V was clipped by 3 bases and J by 1 base, with 10 bases between them. CDR3 bases: TGCGCCAGCAGCTGGGCAGGGGCGAACACTGAAGCTTTCTTT. This gives the protein CASSWAGANTEAFF.

The V and J genes are TRBV7-2 and TRBJ1-1; no reliable D call. V lost 5 bases to trimming and J lost 10 bases, with 11 bases between them. Germline V gene lookup returns CDR1 SGHTA and CDR2 FQGNSA. The CDR3 extends over 11 amino acids. In DNA, the CDR3 is TGTGCCAGCAGCGGAGGACCACCAGCTTTCTTT. Amino acid sequence: CASSGGPPAFF.

This clone showed up just once. This chain uses TRBV5-1 with TRBJ1-3; D unclear. There are 15 residues in the CDR3. V gave up 3 bases and J gave up 0 bases, with 10 bases separating them. From germline, CDR1 is SGHRS and CDR2 YFSETQ. This CDR3 is CASSSRLNSGNTIYF. The CDR3 nucleotides are TGCGCCAGCAGCTCCAGACTGAACTCTGGAAACACCATATATTTT.

This clone has more than one count but fewer than ten. The chain combines TRBV6-5 with TRBJ1-2; D possibly corresponds to TRBD1 (6 bases). Germline CDR1 and CDR2: MNHEY and SVGAGI. Between the trimmed V and J ends, which lost 6 bases and 3 bases, there was a span of 14 bases. This CDR3 is built from 14 residues. The CDR3 nucleotides read TGTGCCAGCAGCCGGAGGACAGCTTACTATGGCTACACCTTC. Protein sequence: CASSRRTAYYGYTF.

In this sample, this clone turned up once. CDR3 bases: TGTGCCAGCAGTCTGACTAGCGGGGCACCAGATACGCAGTATTTT. Protein sequence: CASSLTSGAPDTQYF. The rearrangement uses TRBV6-4 and TRBJ2-3, with TRBD2 matching 11 bases. The J segment lost 4 bases and the V segment lost 5 bases, leaving 5 bases of the junction unmatched. Germline V CDR1 and CDR2: MRHNA, SNTAGT. There are 15 residues in the CDR3.

CDR3 protein: CASSSAGRPNNSPLHF. DNA of the CDR3: TGTGCCAGCAGCTCTGCAGGGCGACCTAATAATTCACCCCTCCACTTT. This sequence joins TRBV7-2 and TRBJ1-6, with D perhaps TRBD1 (5 bases). V was shortened by 4 bases and J by 5 bases, with 15 bases between the two germline ends. The CDR3 extends over 16 amino acids. Per the germline V gene, CDR1 is SGHTA and CDR2 is FQGNSA.

V is TRBV5-6 and J is TRBJ2-7; D possibly corresponds to TRBD1 (6 bases). Germline assignment: CDR1 SGHDT and CDR2 YYEEEE. V was shortened by 4 bases and J by 2 bases, with 13 bases between the two germline ends. This CDR3 has 14 amino acids. In DNA form, the CDR3 reads TGTGCCAGCAGCCCGGGGACAATCACCTACGAGCAGTACTTC. This gives the protein CASSPGTITYEQYF.

The V gene is TRBV5-8, the J gene TRBJ1-2; D ambiguous. V lost 0 bases to trimming and J lost 7 bases, with 10 bases between them. Germline-derived CDR1 and CDR2 are SGHTS and YDEGEE. The CDR3 length is 13 residues. CDR3 nucleotide sequence: TGTGCCAGCAGCTTGGGGACGACACTTGGCTACACCTTC. Its protein is CASSLGTTLGYTF. The complete variable domain, with remaining parts taken from reference TRBV5-8 and TRBJ1-2, reads EAGVTQSPTHLIKTRGQQATLRCSPISGHTSVYWYQQALGLGLQFLLWYDEGEERNRGNFPPRFSGRQFPNYSSELNVNALELEDSALYLCASSLGTTLGYTFGSGTRLTVV.

The chain joins TRBV29-1 to TRBJ1-2; a possible D gene is TRBD1 (5 bases). Trimming cost V 3 bases and J 6 bases, with 14 bases left between them. The CDR3 sequence is 13 residues long. Germline V gene data show CDR1 as SQVTM and CDR2 as ANQGSEA. The CDR3 nucleotides are TGCAGCGTTGACGGGGGAACCTTAGATGGCTACACCTTC. Its protein is CSVDGGTLDGYTF.

The CDR3 region is CASSPGQGAGTEAFF. The CDR3 bases are TGTGCCAGCTCACCAGGACAGGGGGCTGGAACTGAAGCTTTCTTT. The chain recombines TRBV18 with TRBJ1-1; 11 nucleotides match TRBD1. After removal of 2 bases from V and 5 bases from J, the junction contained 4 bases not matched to a gene. The CDR3 is 15 amino acids. Germline loops: CDR1 KGHSH, CDR2 LQKENI.

This clone was recorded only once. Other DNA sequences in the same sample also yield this CDR3. This chain joins TRBV9 and TRBJ1-2; unclear D gene. V was cut by 0 bases and J by 3 bases, with 9 bases left in between. The CDR3 is made up of 14 amino acids. Germline V CDR1 and CDR2: SGDLS, YYNGEE. CDR3 region: CASSVGSGDYGYTF. DNA for the CDR3: TGTGCCAGCAGCGTAGGTTCGGGAGACTATGGCTACACCTTC.